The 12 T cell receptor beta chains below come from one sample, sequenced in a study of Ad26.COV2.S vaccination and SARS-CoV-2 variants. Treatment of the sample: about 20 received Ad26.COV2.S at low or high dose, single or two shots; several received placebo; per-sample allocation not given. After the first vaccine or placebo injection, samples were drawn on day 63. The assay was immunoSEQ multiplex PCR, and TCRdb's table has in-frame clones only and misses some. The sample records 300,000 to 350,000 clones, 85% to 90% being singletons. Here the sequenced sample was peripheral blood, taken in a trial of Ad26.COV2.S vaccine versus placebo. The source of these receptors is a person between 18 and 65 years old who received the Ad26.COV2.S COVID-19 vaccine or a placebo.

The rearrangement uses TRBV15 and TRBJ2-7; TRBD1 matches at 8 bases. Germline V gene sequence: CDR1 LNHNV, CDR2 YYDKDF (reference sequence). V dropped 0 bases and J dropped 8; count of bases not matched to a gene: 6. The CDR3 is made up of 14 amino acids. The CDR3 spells CATSRDTGQGQQYV. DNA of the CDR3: TGTGCCACCAGCAGAGATACCGGACAGGGACAGCAGTACGTC.

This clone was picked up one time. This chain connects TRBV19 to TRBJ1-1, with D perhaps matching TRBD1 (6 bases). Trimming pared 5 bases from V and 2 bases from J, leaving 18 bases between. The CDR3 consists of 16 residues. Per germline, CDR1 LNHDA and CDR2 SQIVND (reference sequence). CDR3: CASSFWVLDSNTEAFF. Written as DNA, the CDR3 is TGTGCCAGTAGTTTTTGGGTCCTGGACAGCAACACTGAAGCTTTCTTT.

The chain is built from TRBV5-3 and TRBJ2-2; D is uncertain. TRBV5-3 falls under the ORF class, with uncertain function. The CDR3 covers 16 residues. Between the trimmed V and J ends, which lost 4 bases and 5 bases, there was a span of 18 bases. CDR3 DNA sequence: TGTGCCAGAAGCCACTCTCGAGGTGGTGGGACCGGGGAGCTGTTTTTT. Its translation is CARSHSRGGGTGELFF.

Here the CDR3 reads CASRTGINYGYTF. CDR3 nucleotides: TGTGCCAGCAGAACAGGGATTAACTATGGCTACACCTTC. This chain links TRBV6-5 with TRBJ1-2, with D maybe TRBD1 (6 bases). Trimming took 6 bases from V and 1 from J, leaving 9 bases between them. The CDR3 sequence is 13 residues long. In germline, CDR1 is MNHEY, CDR2 SVGAGI.

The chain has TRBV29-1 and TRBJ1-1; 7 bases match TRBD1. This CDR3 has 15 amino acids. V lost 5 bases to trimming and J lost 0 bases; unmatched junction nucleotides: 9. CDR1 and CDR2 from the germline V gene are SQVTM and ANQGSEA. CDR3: CSVLTGIRMNTEAFF. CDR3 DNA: TGCAGCGTTCTGACAGGGATAAGAATGAACACTGAAGCTTTCTTT.

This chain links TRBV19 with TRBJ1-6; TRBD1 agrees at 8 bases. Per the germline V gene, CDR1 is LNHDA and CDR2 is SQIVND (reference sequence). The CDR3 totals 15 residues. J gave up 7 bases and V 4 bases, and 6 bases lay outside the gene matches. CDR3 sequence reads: CASSTGQGTNSPLHF. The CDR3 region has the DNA TGTGCCAGTAGTACAGGACAGGGAACCAATTCACCCCTCCACTTT. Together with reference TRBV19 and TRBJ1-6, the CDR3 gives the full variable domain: DGGITQSPKYLFRKEGQNVTLSCEQNLNHDAMYWYRQDPGQGLRLIYYSQIVNDFQKGDIAEGYSVSREKKESFPLTVTSAQKNPTAFYLCASSTGQGTNSPLHFGNGTRLTVT.

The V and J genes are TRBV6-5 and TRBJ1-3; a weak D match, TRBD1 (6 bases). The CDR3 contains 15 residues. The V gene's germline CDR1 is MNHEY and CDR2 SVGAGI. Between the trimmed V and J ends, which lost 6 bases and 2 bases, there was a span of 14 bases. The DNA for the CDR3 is TGTGCCAGCAGCCCCTTCACAGGGACTGGAAACACCATATATTTT. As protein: CASSPFTGTGNTIYF.

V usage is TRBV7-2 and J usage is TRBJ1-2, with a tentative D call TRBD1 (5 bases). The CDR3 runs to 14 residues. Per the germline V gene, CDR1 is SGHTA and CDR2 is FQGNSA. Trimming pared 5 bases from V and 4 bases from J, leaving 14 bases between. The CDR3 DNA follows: TGTGCCAGCAGCGACCGGGACGGGGTCTATGGCTACACCTTC. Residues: CASSDRDGVYGYTF.

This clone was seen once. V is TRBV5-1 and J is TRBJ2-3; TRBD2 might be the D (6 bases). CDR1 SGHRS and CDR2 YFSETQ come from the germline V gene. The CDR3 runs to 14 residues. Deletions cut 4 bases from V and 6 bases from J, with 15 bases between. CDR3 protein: CASSPGLQGDTQYF. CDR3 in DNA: TGCGCCAGCAGCCCGGGACTCCAAGGGGATACGCAGTATTTT.

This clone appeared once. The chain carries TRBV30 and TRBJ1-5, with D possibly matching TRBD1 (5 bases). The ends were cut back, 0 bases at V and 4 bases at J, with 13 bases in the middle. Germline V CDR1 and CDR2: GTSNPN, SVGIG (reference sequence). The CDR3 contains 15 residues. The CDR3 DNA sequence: TGTGCCTGGAGTGTAGAGGGGCTCACAAATCAGCCCCAGCATTTT. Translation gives CAWSVEGLTNQPQHF. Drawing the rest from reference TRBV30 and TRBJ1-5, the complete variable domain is SQTIHQWPATLVQPVGSPLSLECTVEGTSNPNLYWYRQAAGRGLQLLFYSVGIGQISSEVPQNLSASRPQDRQFILSSKKLLLSDSGFYLCAWSVEGLTNQPQHFGDGTRLSIL.

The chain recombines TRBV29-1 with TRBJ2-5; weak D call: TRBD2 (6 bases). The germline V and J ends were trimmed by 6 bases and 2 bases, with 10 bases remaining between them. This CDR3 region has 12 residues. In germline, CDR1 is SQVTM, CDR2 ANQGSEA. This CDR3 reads CSVSRGQETQYF. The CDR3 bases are TGCAGCGTAAGCCGGGGGCAAGAGACCCAGTACTTC.

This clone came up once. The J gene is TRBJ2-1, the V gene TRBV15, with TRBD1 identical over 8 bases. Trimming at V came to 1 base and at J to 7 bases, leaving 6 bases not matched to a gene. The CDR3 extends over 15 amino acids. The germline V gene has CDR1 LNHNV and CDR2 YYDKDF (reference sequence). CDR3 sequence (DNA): TGTGCCACCAGCAGAGCCTCGGACAGGGATAATGAGCAGTTCTTC. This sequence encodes CATSRASDRDNEQFF.